This T cell receptor beta chain was sequenced during a study of control samples from healthy donors and cancer patients (dated by TCRdb to the early 2020s). Of note for this clone: The specificity of this receptor is unknown. No qualities accompany the bases; no much larger clone lies one base away.

To prepare the library, the immunoSEQ multiplex PCR assay was applied. TCRdb mirrors the immuneACCESS table, restricted to in-frame sequences. Some clones are absent from its copies; in checked studies, under half trace to an unresolved V gene, and the reason for the others is unknown. Recorded for this sample are around 180,000 clones; 75% to 95% of them occurred a single time. The ten largest account for about 2% of the sample. The receptor was derived from a woman aged 40 to 49 in good health. Sequenced material: blood.

The CDR3 reads as follows: CASSPRTDLNTIYF. At the DNA level, the sequence is TGTGCCAGCTCACCCAGGACAGATTTAAACACCATATATTTT. The chain uses TRBV18 and TRBJ1-3; the D segment could be TRBD1, given 6 matching bases. The CDR3 contains 14 residues, cysteine and phenylalanine counted. Left in the record is the CDR3 DNA by itself, 42 bases read in frame from the first base. The junction carries 12 bases between V and J, which are trimmed by 3 bases and 6 bases respectively. The germline V gene gives CDR1 as KGHSH and CDR2 as LQKENI.